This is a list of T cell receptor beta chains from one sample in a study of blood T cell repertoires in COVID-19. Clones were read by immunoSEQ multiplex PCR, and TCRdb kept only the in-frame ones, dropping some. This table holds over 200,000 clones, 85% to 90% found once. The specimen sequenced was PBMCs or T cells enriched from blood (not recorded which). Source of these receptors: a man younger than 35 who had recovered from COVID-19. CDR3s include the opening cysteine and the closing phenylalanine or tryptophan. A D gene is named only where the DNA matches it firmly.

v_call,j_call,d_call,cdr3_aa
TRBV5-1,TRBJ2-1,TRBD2,CASSLRAAGEDNEQFF
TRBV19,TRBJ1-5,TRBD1,CASSRGRGQQPQHF
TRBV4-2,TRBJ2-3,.,CASSQDRGTDTQYF
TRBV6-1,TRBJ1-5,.,CASSEGQGPNQPQHF
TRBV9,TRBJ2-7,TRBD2,CASSPGTSRTYEQYF
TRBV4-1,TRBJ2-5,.,CASRQEGADGAQYF
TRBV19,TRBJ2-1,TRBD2,CATSKWAGGGYNEQFF
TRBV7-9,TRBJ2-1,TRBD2,CASSYSGRGTYNEQFF
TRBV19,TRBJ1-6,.,CASSSDRDSPLHF
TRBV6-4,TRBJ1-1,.,CASPVSGLNTEAFF
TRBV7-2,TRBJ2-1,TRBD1,CASSQPGQASSYNEQFF
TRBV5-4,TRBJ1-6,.,CASSKGTPSSYNSPLHF
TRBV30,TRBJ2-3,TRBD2,CAWSVWLAGVDTQYF
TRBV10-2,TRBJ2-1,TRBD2,CASSHPGLAGHNEQFF
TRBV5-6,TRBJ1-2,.,CASSFGPSSTF
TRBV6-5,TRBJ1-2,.,CASRTRTVDGYTF
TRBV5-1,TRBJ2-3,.,CASSFWAGKDADTQYF
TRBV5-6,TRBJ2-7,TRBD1,CASSLGRDRAYEQYF
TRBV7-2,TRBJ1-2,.,CASSLAGPNYGYTF
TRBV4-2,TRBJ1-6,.,CASSQDLQGKYSPLHF
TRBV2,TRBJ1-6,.,CASSDRLYNSPLHF
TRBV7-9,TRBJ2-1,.,CASSLDTSPSYNEQFF
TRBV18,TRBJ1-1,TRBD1,CASSQTGGEAFF
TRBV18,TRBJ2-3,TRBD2,CASSERLAGGTDTQYF
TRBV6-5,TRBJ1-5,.,CASSSDRYSQPQHF
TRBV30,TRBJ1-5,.,CAWSPPAGRINQPQHF
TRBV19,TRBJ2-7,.,CASSTAEGVYEQYF
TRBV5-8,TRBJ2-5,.,CASRFTGNQETQYF
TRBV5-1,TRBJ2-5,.,CASSLVLETQYF
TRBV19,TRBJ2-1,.,CASSKVRGFNEQFF
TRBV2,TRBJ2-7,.,CASTNLQRASYEQYF
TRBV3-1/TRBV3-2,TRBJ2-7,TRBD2,CASSNLLAETYEQYF
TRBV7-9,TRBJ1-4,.,CASSLAAGEKLFF
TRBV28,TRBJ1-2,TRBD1,CASSSTGEVDGYTF
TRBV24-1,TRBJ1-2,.,CATSVPGAGGYTF
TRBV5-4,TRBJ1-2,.,CASSLGEGIYGYTF
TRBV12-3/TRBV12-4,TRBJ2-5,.,CASSPTGQETQYF
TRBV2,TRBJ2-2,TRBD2,CASEASGGATGELFF
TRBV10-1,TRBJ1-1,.,CASSRRRANTEAFF
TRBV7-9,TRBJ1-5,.,CASSSGDSNQPQHF